One sample yielded the 26 T cell receptor beta chains listed below, sequenced in a study of blood T cell repertoires in COVID-19. Using immunoSEQ multiplex PCR, the repertoire was profiled, and TCRdb retains in-frame clones only, with some absent. The sample has about 130,000 clones; around 87% are singletons. The sample comprised peripheral blood. These receptors were obtained from a woman between 45 and 60 years old who had recovered from COVID-19.

The V gene is TRBV5-1, the J gene TRBJ2-7, with 7 bases identical to TRBD1. The V gene end was trimmed by 3 bases and the J gene end by 6 bases; junction bases not matched to a gene: 12. The CDR3 runs 15 residues. CDR1 is SGHRS, CDR2 YFSETQ, per germline. The DNA of the CDR3 is TGCGCCAGCAGCTCGTTGGGAATAACAGGGGCCGAGCAGTACTTC. Translation gives CASSSLGITGAEQYF.

V is TRBV11-2 and J is TRBJ2-7; 9 nucleotides align to TRBD1. The CDR3 sequence is 16 residues long. Trimming removed 1 base from V and 3 bases from J; junction bases left unmatched: 7. Germline V CDR1 and CDR2: SGHAT, FQNNGV. The DNA of the CDR3 is TGTGCCAGCAGCTTAGTCCCGGGACAGGGACGCTACGAGCAGTACTTC. This codes for CASSLVPGQGRYEQYF.

This sequence joins TRBV5-1 and TRBJ1-1, with TRBD1 identical over 8 bases. This CDR3 spans 16 amino acids. Germline V gives CDR1 SGHRS, CDR2 YFSETQ. The ends lost 1 base at V and 1 base at J; junction bases unmatched: 6. CDR3 amino acids: CASSLITGGGNTEAFF. In nucleotides, the CDR3 is TGCGCCAGCAGCTTGATCACAGGGGGAGGGAACACTGAAGCTTTCTTT.

The J gene is TRBJ2-1, the V gene TRBV5-8, with TRBD2 matching over 7 bases. The V gene's germline CDR1 is SGHTS and CDR2 YDEGEE. Unmatched junction bases numbered 4, after V lost 7 bases and J lost 9 bases. CDR3 size: 11 residues. The DNA of the CDR3 is TGTGCCAGCCTGGGGGGGGGTGAGCAGTTCTTC. Its protein product is CASLGGGEQFF.

The V and J genes are TRBV14 and TRBJ2-1; possible D gene TRBD2, 6 bases. Trimming took 3 bases from V and 2 from J, leaving 14 bases between them. Germline V gene lookup returns CDR1 SGHDN and CDR2 FVKESK. The CDR3 totals 16 residues. The CDR3 loop reads CASSHLVGGPYNEQFF. In DNA, the CDR3 is TGTGCCAGCAGCCATCTTGTGGGAGGCCCCTACAATGAGCAGTTCTTC.

CDR3 protein: CASRRAGTDTQYF. CDR3 bases: TGTGCCAGCAGACGAGCGGGAACAGATACGCAGTATTTT. The V and J genes are TRBV28 and TRBJ2-3; the match to TRBD2 covers 7 bases. Germline assignment: CDR1 MDHEN and CDR2 SYDVKM. Losses at the gene ends were 6 bases for V and 3 bases for J; bases not matched to a gene: 3. The CDR3 is made up of 13 amino acids.

In DNA, the CDR3 is TGTGCCAGCAACGACAGGGTATCCTATGGCTACACCTTC. Amino acids: CASNDRVSYGYTF. This chain connects TRBV2 to TRBJ1-2; TRBD1 matches 7 bases. The CDR3 length is 13 residues. From germline, CDR1 is SNHLY and CDR2 FYNNEI. Trimming cost V 7 bases and J 4 bases; bases outside gene matches: 6.

The gene calls are TRBV6-1 and TRBJ1-2; 10 nucleotides align to TRBD1. This CDR3 region has 11 residues. V trimming: 10 bases; J trimming: 10 bases; junction bases outside the gene matches: 6. Germline lookup yields CDR1 MNHNS and CDR2 SASEGT. The CDR3 coding sequence is TGTGCCACCGAAGGGACAGGGGTCTACACCTTC. The encoded protein is CATEGTGVYTF.

This clone has just one count. V gene TRBV5-1 combines with J gene TRBJ1-4; 7 nucleotides agree with TRBD1. Germline loops: CDR1 SGHRS, CDR2 YFSETQ. Trimming removed 4 bases from V and 7 bases from J; junction bases left unmatched: 7. The CDR3 runs to 14 residues. The CDR3 DNA sequence: TGCGCCAGCAGCAATGACAGGGACGGTGAAAAACTGTTTTTT. Its protein product is CASSNDRDGEKLFF.

CDR3 nucleotides: TGCGCCAGCCGCCGCCCGGGGGGCGGGCCTGAAGCTTTCTTT. This sequence encodes CASRRPGGGPEAFF. The chain uses TRBV4-1 and TRBJ1-1; D perhaps matches TRBD1 (6 bases). The CDR3 is 14 residues long. Germline CDR1 is MGHRA and CDR2 is YSYEKL. Trimming left V 8 bases short and J 6 bases short, with 19 bases between.

The J gene is TRBJ2-7, the V gene TRBV5-4; TRBD2 might be the D (5 bases). V lost 6 bases and J lost 7, with 14 bases in between. In germline, CDR1 is SGHNT, CDR2 YYREEE (reference sequence). The CDR3 runs to 12 residues. Here the CDR3 reads CASTSPADEQYF. CDR3 coding DNA: TGTGCCAGCACCTCTCCAGCGGATGAGCAGTACTTC.

The chain couples TRBV5-6 to TRBJ1-2; 8 nucleotides line up with TRBD1. CDR1 and CDR2 (germline): SGHDT, YYEEEE. The CDR3 covers 13 residues. J was trimmed by 5 bases and V by 4 bases; bases with no gene match: 4. In DNA form, the CDR3 reads TGTGCCAGCAGCCGGGACAGGTCTTATGGCTACACCTTC. It is translated as CASSRDRSYGYTF.

The V call is TRBV5-1, the J call TRBJ2-2; D is possibly TRBD2 (6 bases). This CDR3 spans 15 amino acids. V dropped 4 bases and J dropped 3 bases, with 13 bases sitting between them. Germline CDR1 reads SGHRS; CDR2 reads YFSETQ. This CDR3 reads CASSLRAGYTGELFF. CDR3 DNA: TGCGCCAGCAGCCTTAGGGCGGGATACACCGGGGAGCTGTTTTTT.

The V call is TRBV7-8, the J call TRBJ2-5, with 8 bases fitting TRBD2. This CDR3 has 16 residues. Losses at the gene ends were 1 base for V and 1 base for J; bases not matched to a gene: 5. In germline, CDR1 is SGHVS, CDR2 FQNEAQ. In DNA, the CDR3 is TGTGCCAGCAGCTTAGGGGGAGCGGGGGTCCAAGAGACCCAGTACTTC. Its protein product is CASSLGGAGVQETQYF.

Remarks on this clone: Possible read error: a much larger clone is one base away. The chain joins TRBV5-6 to TRBJ1-2, with D tentatively TRBD1 (5 bases). Germline V gene lookup returns CDR1 SGHDT and CDR2 YYEEEE. The ends were cut back, 0 bases at V and 2 bases at J, with 5 bases in the middle. CDR3 length equals 13 residues. The CDR3 DNA is TGTGCCAGCAGCTTGGCAGGGAACTATGGCTACACCTTC. Translation gives CASSLAGNYGYTF.

CDR3 nucleotide sequence: TGTGCCAGCAGCCCAGGTGGGGCAGATGAAAAACTGTTTTTT. Translation: CASSPGGADEKLFF. The V gene is TRBV9, the J gene TRBJ1-4; TRBD1 might be the D (5 bases). The CDR3 spans 14 residues. Germline V gene data show CDR1 as SGDLS and CDR2 as YYNGEE. The V end lost 4 bases, the J end lost 6 bases, and 13 bases lay between the germline ends.

The genes are TRBV7-3 and TRBJ1-5; 9 bases map to TRBD1. Germline CDR1 reads SGHTA; CDR2 reads FQGTGA. The CDR3 has 17 residues. V shed 5 bases and J 2 bases; nucleotides not matched to a gene: 10. CDR3 coding DNA: TGTGCCAGCAGCCCACGTACGCGACAGGGGGGCAATCAGCCCCAGCATTTT. Translated, it gives CASSPRTRQGGNQPQHF.

Notes on this clone: This sample includes further DNA sequences coding for the same CDR3. The chain uses TRBV5-1 and TRBJ1-1; no clear D. Looked up from germline, CDR1 is SGHRS and CDR2 is YFSETQ. The CDR3 covers 15 residues. V was cut by 0 bases and J by 0 bases, with 9 bases left in between. The CDR3 DNA is TGCGCCAGCAGCTTGGGTACGGGGATGAACACTGAAGCTTTCTTT. Its protein product is CASSLGTGMNTEAFF.

The rearrangement joins TRBV11-2 to TRBJ2-1; 7 bases line up with TRBD2. V shed 5 bases and J 4 bases; nucleotides not matched to a gene: 11. CDR3 length: 16 amino acids. Germline V lookup: CDR1 SGHAT, CDR2 FQNNGV. The CDR3 nucleotides read TGTGCCAGCAGCCGGGGGAGGGCGGTTATATACAATGAGCAGTTCTTC. It codes for CASSRGRAVIYNEQFF.

The chain is built from TRBV3-1 (or the pseudogene TRBV3-2) and TRBJ1-3; TRBD1 might be the D (6 bases). From germline, CDR1 is LGHDT and CDR2 YNNKEL (reference sequence). V gave up 4 bases and J gave up 2 bases, with 9 bases separating them. The CDR3 contains 14 residues. CDR3 DNA: TGTGCCAGCAGCCCCGGGACAACTGGAAACACCATATATTTT. It translates to CASSPGTTGNTIYF.

This chain joins TRBV6-5 and TRBJ2-6, with a weak D call TRBD1 (5 bases). This CDR3 comprises 14 residues. The ends were cut back, 6 bases at V and 1 base at J, with 7 bases in the middle. From germline, CDR1 is MNHEY and CDR2 SVGAGI. CDR3 protein: CASSSGSGANVLTF. In DNA, the CDR3 is TGTGCCAGCAGCTCAGGGTCTGGGGCCAACGTCCTGACTTTC.

A single count supports this clone. The V and J genes are TRBV19 and TRBJ2-7, with 12 nucleotides matching TRBD2. V lost 4 bases to trimming and J lost 3 bases; unmatched junction nucleotides: 4. Germline-derived CDR1 and CDR2 are LNHDA and SQIVND (reference sequence). The CDR3 totals 15 residues. Here the CDR3 reads CASSTLAGGIYEQYF. CDR3 nucleotides: TGTGCCAGTAGTACCCTAGCGGGAGGGATCTACGAGCAGTACTTC.

The V gene is TRBV5-1, the J gene TRBJ1-1; the D gene is possibly TRBD1 (6 bases). V was clipped by 4 bases and J by 10 bases, with 14 bases between them. CDR3 length: 12 amino acids. Per germline, CDR1 SGHRS and CDR2 YFSETQ. The CDR3: CASSLDRLGAFF. The CDR3 DNA reads TGCGCCAGCAGCCTTGACAGGCTAGGAGCTTTCTTT.

The chain recombines TRBV9 with TRBJ2-1, with D tentatively TRBD1 (5 bases). CDR1 and CDR2 from the germline V gene are SGDLS and YYNGEE. Trimming pared 2 bases from V and 3 bases from J, leaving 12 bases between. This CDR3 has 15 residues. The CDR3 DNA is TGTGCCAGCAGCGTCTATAGGGGCCTCTACAATGAGCAGTTCTTC. Encoded protein: CASSVYRGLYNEQFF.

J is TRBJ2-7 and V is TRBV21-1; the table's D call TRBD2 went unverified against the DNA. TRBV21-1 is a pseudogene. CDR3 length equals 17 residues. CDR3 loop: CASSKPLSEVDTYEQYF. For the CDR3, the DNA is TGTGCCAGCAGCAAACCCCTTTCTGAGGTCGATACCTACGAGCAGTACTTC.

The chain links TRBV5-1 to TRBJ2-3; TRBD2 aligns across 14 bases. Germline trimming cut 3 bases from V and 3 bases from J; bases unmatched to any gene: 9. Germline V gene sequence: CDR1 SGHRS, CDR2 YFSETQ. This CDR3 is 18 amino acids long. Written as DNA, the CDR3 is TGCGCCAGCAGCTCGAAGACTAGCGGGGGGGCTTATACAGATACGCAGTATTTT. It translates to CASSSKTSGGAYTDTQYF.